This is a list of T cell receptor beta chains from one sample in a study of Graves' ophthalmopathy and Graves' hyperthyroidism. MiXCR, run by TCRdb on the multiplex PCR reads, gives a single entry per CDR3 protein. This sample yields about 1.1 million distinct CDR3 sequences, of which about 38% are seen a single time; 11% belongs to the top ten. Source material: peripheral blood or thyroid tissue (not recorded which). These receptors were taken from an adult man with Graves' hyperthyroidism. CDR3s include the opening cysteine and the closing phenylalanine or tryptophan. The order of the fields is CDR3 protein, CDR3 DNA, J gene, clone size, D gene, V gene. The D gene is left open where the match is weak. Not all rows give a size; the values are once, few, many and, for expanded clones, a class.

CASQGQESYEQYF | TGTGCCAGCCAAGGGCAGGAGAGCTACGAGCAGTACTTC | TRBJ2-7 | many | . | TRBV9
CASRLTDRVGVEQYF | TGTGCCAGCAGGCTCACGGACAGGGTCGGGGTCGAGCAGTACTTC | TRBJ2-7 | . | TRBD1 | TRBV6-2/TRBV6-3
CSAEESMNTEAFF | TGCAGCGCAGAGGAGAGTATGAACACTGAAGCTTTCTTT | TRBJ1-1 | many | . | TRBV29-1
CSARNDRETQYF | TGCAGTGCTAGAAACGACAGAGAGACCCAGTACTTC | TRBJ2-5 | . | . | TRBV20-1
CSVEVGGAGEQYF | TGCAGCGTTGAAGTGGGGGGAGCCGGCGAGCAGTACTTC | TRBJ2-7 | few | . | TRBV29-1
CATSDFGLAGPLKTQYF | TGTGCCACCAGTGATTTTGGGCTAGCGGGACCCCTGAAGACCCAGTACTTC | TRBJ2-5 | . | TRBD2 | TRBV24-1
CASSLGRLWETQYF | TGCGCCAGCAGCTTAGGACGGTTGTGGGAGACCCAGTACTTC | TRBJ2-5 | . | . | TRBV5-1
CAISVMSNTEAFF | TGTGCCATCAGTGTGATGAGCAACACTGAAGCTTTCTTT | TRBJ1-1 | . | . | TRBV10-3
CASSSTASSSGANVLTF | TGTGCTAGCAGCTCGACAGCGTCAAGCTCTGGGGCCAACGTCCTGACTTTC | TRBJ2-6 | . | . | TRBV7-7
CAWIGTYEQYF | TGTGCCTGGATCGGGACCTACGAGCAGTACTTC | TRBJ2-7 | few | . | TRBV30
CSVARGRNTGELFF | TGCAGCGTTGCGCGGGGCCGGAACACCGGGGAGCTGTTTTTT | TRBJ2-2 | many | . | TRBV29-1
CASSQSGPYEQYF | TGTGCCAGCAGCCAGTCAGGGCCCTACGAGCAGTACTTC | TRBJ2-7 | many | . | TRBV14
CATSREWAGSSNQPQHF | TGTGCCACCAGCAGAGAATGGGCAGGGTCGAGCAATCAGCCCCAGCATTTT | TRBJ1-5 | many | . | TRBV15
CASSWGQGALNTEAFF | TGCGCCAGCAGCTGGGGACAGGGGGCGTTGAACACTGAAGCTTTCTTT | TRBJ1-1 | . | TRBD1 | TRBV5-1
CASSLESGTEQYF | TGTGCCAGCAGCTTGGAATCAGGGACCGAGCAGTACTTC | TRBJ2-7 | many | . | TRBV5-6
CSARGGTGTPTGQYF | TGCAGTGCTAGAGGGGGGACCGGGACACCTACGGGGCAGTACTTC | TRBJ2-7 | few | . | TRBV20-1
CSVATSSPGAFF | TGCAGCGTCGCCACAAGTAGCCCTGGAGCTTTCTTT | TRBJ1-1 | . | . | TRBV29-1
CSARTGIEKLFF | TGCAGTGCAAGGACAGGGATTGAAAAACTGTTTTTT | TRBJ1-4 | . | TRBD1 | TRBV20-1
CASSPGLAGALQETQYF | TGCGCCAGCAGCCCGGGACTAGCGGGGGCCTTACAAGAGACCCAGTACTTC | TRBJ2-5 | few | TRBD2 | TRBV5-1
CASSPEWTEYGYTF | TGTGCCAGCAGCCCGGAATGGACAGAGTATGGCTACACCTTC | TRBJ1-2 | many | . | TRBV7-9
CASSSIQGDYGYTF | TGTGCCAGCTCGTCAATACAGGGGGACTATGGCTACACCTTC | TRBJ1-2 | . | TRBD1 | TRBV2
CASRTGVYQETQYF | TGTGCCAGCAGGACAGGGGTCTACCAAGAGACCCAGTACTTC | TRBJ2-5 | many | TRBD1 | TRBV6-5
CSVEGGQEANYGYTF | TGCAGCGTTGAAGGGGGACAGGAAGCTAACTATGGCTACACCTTC | TRBJ1-2 | . | TRBD1 | TRBV29-1
CASSFDMATNQPQHF | TGTGCCAGCAGCTTCGACATGGCCACCAATCAGCCCCAGCATTTT | TRBJ1-5 | . | . | TRBV25-1
CASSPWTGAYEQYF | TGTGCCAGTAGTCCCTGGACAGGCGCCTACGAGCAGTACTTC | TRBJ2-7 | many | TRBD1 | TRBV19
CASSLRTGVDYGYTF | TGTGCCAGCAGCTTGAGGACAGGGGTGGACTATGGCTACACCTTC | TRBJ1-2 | many | TRBD1 | TRBV7-6
CASSGGTGGSFPYGYTF | TGTGCCAGCAGCGGGGGGACAGGGGGCTCTTTCCCCTATGGCTACACCTTC | TRBJ1-2 | . | TRBD1 | TRBV5-5
CASSTTGADEQYF | TGTGCCAGCAGTACGACAGGGGCTGACGAGCAGTACTTC | TRBJ2-7 | . | TRBD1 | TRBV28
CASSERGSDTEAFF | TGTGCCAGCAGTGAGCGGGGAAGTGACACTGAAGCTTTCTTT | TRBJ1-1 | many | . | TRBV25-1
CASGGRQGRAGELFF | TGTGCCAGCGGTGGAAGGCAGGGGCGAGCCGGGGAGCTGTTTTTT | TRBJ2-2 | once | . | TRBV2
CASSYFRGSNEKLFF | TGTGCCAGCAGTTACTTTCGGGGTTCTAATGAAAAACTGTTTTTT | TRBJ1-4 | . | . | TRBV6-6
CASSPKQPGDSPLHF | TGTGCCAGCAGCCCCAAGCAGCCGGGGGATTCACCCCTCCACTTT | TRBJ1-6 | . | . | TRBV7-6
CSARDDLTTWGEKLFF | TGCAGTGCTAGAGATGATCTCACAACTTGGGGGGAAAAACTGTTTTTT | TRBJ1-4 | many | . | TRBV20-1
CASSLGVTGKNYGYTF | TGTGCCAGCAGCTTGGGGGTGACAGGGAAAAACTATGGCTACACCTTC | TRBJ1-2 | few | TRBD1 | TRBV5-5
CASSQEAVSRASYEQYF | TGTGCCAGCAGCCAAGAGGCTGTAAGTCGGGCCTCCTACGAGCAGTACTTC | TRBJ2-7 | few | . | TRBV4-2
CASRRGTGNPYEQYF | TGTGCCAGTAGACGAGGGACAGGGAACCCCTACGAGCAGTACTTC | TRBJ2-7 | many | TRBD1 | TRBV19
CASSAGKGAFF | TGTGCCAGCAGCGCCGGTAAAGGGGCTTTCTTT | TRBJ1-1 | . | . | TRBV6-5
CAISESQPPIPLHF | TGTGCCATCAGTGAAAGCCAGCCCCCTATACCCCTCCACTTT | TRBJ1-6 | . | . | TRBV10-3
CASSRDRTNEQYF | TGTGCCAGCAGCCGGGACAGGACTAACGAGCAGTACTTC | TRBJ2-7 | . | TRBD1 | TRBV2
CASSPDVRDETQYF | TGTGCCAGCAGCCCAGATGTCAGGGATGAGACCCAGTACTTC | TRBJ2-5 | few | . | TRBV7-2
CASSSDRAPNYGYTF | TGTGCCAGCAGTTCAGACAGGGCCCCTAACTATGGCTACACCTTC | TRBJ1-2 | . | TRBD1 | TRBV12-3/TRBV12-4